Following are 13 T cell receptor beta chains from one sample sequenced in a study of blood T cell repertoires in COVID-19. Repertoires were generated with immunoSEQ multiplex PCR, while TCRdb's copy carries only in-frame clones and drops some. This sample has under 250,000 clones; approximately 83% occur once, and the top ten carry around 26%. The specimen sequenced was peripheral blood. These receptors were collected from a middle-aged man with acute or convalescent COVID-19.

This clone was counted only a few times. The chain combines TRBV11-2 with TRBJ1-2; a weak D match, TRBD1 (6 bases). V dropped 4 bases and J dropped 3 bases, with 27 bases sitting between them. CDR3 size: 19 residues. Germline V CDR1 and CDR2: SGHAT, FQNNGV. CDR3: CASSYRPAAGGQRDYGYTF. The CDR3 bases are TGTGCCAGCAGCTACCGACCCGCCGCCGGTGGACAGCGAGACTATGGCTACACCTTC.

This rearrangement joins TRBV9 to TRBJ2-2, with 7 nucleotides matching TRBD1. The CDR3 length is 16 residues. CDR1 and CDR2 from the germline V gene are SGDLS and YYNGEE. The J segment lost 3 bases and the V segment lost 3 bases, leaving 8 bases of the junction unmatched. This CDR3 is CASSGLTGPYTGELFF. CDR3 sequence (DNA): TGTGCCAGCAGCGGATTGACAGGGCCGTACACCGGGGAGCTGTTTTTT.

This clone turned up a few times. The chain joins TRBV27 to TRBJ1-1; TRBD1 agrees at 11 bases. Germline CDR1 MNHEY, CDR2 SMNVEV (reference sequence). This CDR3 contains 15 residues. Trimming at V came to 4 bases and at J to 5 bases, leaving 6 bases not matched to a gene. The CDR3 reads CASSSSGQGGTEAFF. The DNA for the CDR3 is TGTGCCAGCAGTTCCTCGGGACAGGGGGGGACTGAAGCTTTCTTT.

The chain employs TRBV11-2 and TRBJ2-3; a possible D gene is TRBD1 (7 bases). The CDR3 sequence is 16 residues long. The ends were cut back, 5 bases at V and 4 bases at J, with 19 bases in the middle. Looked up from germline, CDR1 is SGHAT and CDR2 is FQNNGV. The CDR3 DNA follows: TGTGCCAGCAGCCCAATCTGGGCAGGGGGGTCAGATACGCAGTATTTT. Amino acids: CASSPIWAGGSDTQYF.

The chain carries TRBV7-2 and TRBJ1-4, with 7 bases lining up with TRBD1. This CDR3 is built from 15 residues. V gave up 3 bases and J gave up 3 bases; unmatched junction bases: 4. Germline CDR1 is SGHTA and CDR2 is FQGNSA. Here the CDR3 reads CASSLSGGSNEKLFF. CDR3 nucleotide sequence: TGTGCCAGCAGCTTGTCAGGGGGATCTAATGAAAAACTGTTTTTT.

DNA for the CDR3: TGTGCCAGCAGTAACCTATCTGGGGCGTGGACTGAAGCTTTCTTT. It translates to CASSNLSGAWTEAFF. The chain has TRBV28 and TRBJ1-1; D is perhaps TRBD1 (5 bases). Trimming took off 5 bases at V and 5 bases at J, with 18 bases between the two ends. CDR3 length: 15 residues. CDR1 and CDR2 (germline): MDHEN, SYDVKM.

The chain joins TRBV12-5 to TRBJ2-5; no definite D call. Germline CDR1 is LGHNT and CDR2 is FRNRAP. V dropped 5 bases and J dropped 9 bases, with 16 bases sitting between them. The CDR3 runs to 13 residues. The CDR3 bases are TGTGCTAGTGGTCCCCACCCAGGATTGGCCCAGTACTTC. This encodes CASGPHPGLAQYF.

J is TRBJ1-5 and V is TRBV4-1, with 10 bases aligning to TRBD1. CDR3 length: 15 amino acids. CDR1 and CDR2 (germline): MGHRA, YSYEKL. V lost 4 bases to trimming and J lost 2 bases; unmatched junction nucleotides: 2. CDR3 region: CASSPGTGGNQPQHF. The CDR3 DNA reads TGCGCCAGCAGCCCGGGGACAGGGGGCAATCAGCCCCAGCATTTT.

The V call is TRBV25-1, the J call TRBJ2-2, with 12 bases matching TRBD1. The CDR3 runs 17 residues. V lost 4 bases and J lost 6; bases outside the gene matches: 9. Germline assignment: CDR1 MGHDK and CDR2 SYGVNS. CDR3 sequence reads: CASSGPSGTGGSGELFF. The CDR3 nucleotides are TGTGCCAGCAGTGGTCCGTCCGGGACAGGGGGCTCCGGGGAGCTGTTTTTT.

The CDR3 reads CASSQLWREQFF. The CDR3 DNA follows: TGTGCCAGCAGCCAGTTGTGGCGGGAGCAGTTCTTC. The rearrangement links TRBV3-1 (or the pseudogene TRBV3-2) to TRBJ2-1; D remains unclear. This CDR3 spans 12 amino acids. The V gene lost 3 bases and the J gene lost 10 bases, with 10 bases spanning the gap. Germline V lookup: CDR1 LGHDT, CDR2 YNNKEL (reference sequence).

This clone has only a few counts. The chain couples TRBV5-1 to TRBJ1-2; 10 nucleotides align to TRBD1. Germline CDR1 and CDR2: SGHRS and YFSETQ. The ends lost 4 bases at V and 4 bases at J; junction bases unmatched: 4. CDR3 length: 14 amino acids. The CDR3 here is CASSQGDRGYGYTF. In DNA, the CDR3 is TGCGCCAGCAGCCAAGGGGACAGGGGCTATGGCTACACCTTC.

This chain connects TRBV11-3 to TRBJ1-1, with D perhaps matching TRBD1 (6 bases). The CDR3 has 14 residues. Trimming pared 5 bases from V and 5 bases from J, leaving 15 bases between. From germline, CDR1 is SGHNT and CDR2 YENEEA. CDR3 bases: TGTGCCAGCAGCCGAGGGGGAAGGGGAACTGAAGCTTTCTTT. This gives the protein CASSRGGRGTEAFF.

This rearrangement joins TRBV3-1 (or the pseudogene TRBV3-2) to TRBJ1-5; a possible D gene is TRBD1 (5 bases). The germline V gene has CDR1 LGHDT and CDR2 YNNKEL (reference sequence). The CDR3 contains 14 residues. Trimming took 1 base from V and 9 from J, leaving 13 bases between them. CDR3 sequence: CASSQGAGRGPQHF. CDR3 nucleotides: TGTGCCAGCAGCCAAGGAGCGGGGAGGGGGCCCCAGCATTTT.